A single sample is the source of the 20 T cell receptor beta chains below, sequenced in a study of T cells in Graves' hyperthyroidism and ophthalmopathy. Amplification of TCR beta CDR3 regions used RNA as the template. The TCR CDR3 first-round RT-PCR relied on the HTBI primer set. One entry per CDR3 protein, called by TCRdb with MiXCR from the multiplex PCR reads. This table holds about 290,000 distinct CDR3 sequences, around 15% found once. The sequencing sample was made of blood. The receptors stem from a woman in her 50s with Graves' hyperthyroidism that later progressed to Graves' ophthalmopathy.

This clonotype has ten or more counts. The chain links TRBV6-6 to TRBJ2-1; D remains unclear. CDR1 is MNHNY and CDR2 is SVGAGI in the germline V gene (reference sequence). The CDR3 has 16 residues. With 0 bases removed from V and 5 bases from J, the gap between germline ends came to 14 bases. The CDR3 DNA is TGTGCCAGCAGTTACTCGATACGGACGGCCAACAATGAGCAGTTCTTC. The encoded protein is CASSYSIRTANNEQFF.

This rearrangement joins TRBV20-1 to TRBJ2-2, with a tentative D call TRBD1 (5 bases). The CDR3 sequence is 15 residues long. The germline CDR1 and CDR2 sequences are DFQATT and SNEGSKA (reference sequence). V was shortened by 0 bases and J by 1 base, with 9 bases between the two germline ends. CDR3 protein: CSARDLGVNTGELFF. CDR3 coding DNA: TGCAGTGCTAGAGATTTAGGGGTGAACACCGGGGAGCTGTTTTTT.

This clonotype appeared many times. The CDR3 DNA sequence: TGTGCCAGCAGCTTAGCAGGGACAGTCTATGGCTACACCTTC. Translation gives CASSLAGTVYGYTF. The chain couples TRBV7-2 to TRBJ1-2; 7 bases match TRBD1. The CDR3 length is 14 residues. Per germline, CDR1 SGHTA and CDR2 FQGNSA. The V and J ends lost 0 bases and 4 bases, in that order; junction bases with no gene match: 2.

This sequence joins TRBV28 and TRBJ2-2, with D possibly being TRBD1 (6 bases). The V gene lost 3 bases and the J gene lost 7 bases, with 9 bases spanning the gap. This CDR3 has 13 residues. The germline V gene has CDR1 MDHEN and CDR2 SYDVKM. CDR3 sequence (DNA): TGTGCCAGCAGTTTGGGGGCGGGCGGGGAGCTGTTTTTT. It codes for CASSLGAGGELFF.

The V gene is TRBV5-1, the J gene TRBJ2-1, with TRBD2 matching over 7 bases. The germline gives CDR1 SGHRS, CDR2 YFSETQ. J gave up 4 bases and V 0 bases, and 10 bases lay outside the gene matches. This CDR3 is 17 amino acids long. The CDR3 DNA reads as TGCGCCAGCAGCTTGGTGGCTAGCGGAGCGGGGTACAATGAGCAGTTCTTC. Its protein product is CASSLVASGAGYNEQFF.

The chain has TRBV6-6 and TRBJ1-4; TRBD1 is a possible D gene (6 bases). This CDR3 is built from 15 residues. The ends were cut back, 2 bases at V and 2 bases at J, with 9 bases in the middle. The germline V gene encodes CDR1 MNHNY and CDR2 SVGAGI (reference sequence). The DNA of the CDR3 is TGTGCCAGCAGTTACACAGGGATGACTAATGAAAAACTGTTTTTT. It translates to CASSYTGMTNEKLFF.

This rearrangement joins TRBV5-1 to TRBJ1-1; a possible D gene is TRBD1 (6 bases). Between the trimmed V and J ends, which lost 0 bases and 1 base, there was a span of 13 bases. Germline-derived CDR1 and CDR2 are SGHRS and YFSETQ. The CDR3 sequence is 16 residues long. The CDR3 coding sequence is TGCGCCAGCAGCTTGGGTCCTCGGACAGCGAACACTGAAGCTTTCTTT. Protein: CASSLGPRTANTEAFF.

In this sample, this clonotype turned up many times. The CDR3 DNA is TGCAGTGCACCGACGGAGAACACTGAAGCTTTCTTT. It codes for CSAPTENTEAFF. The V gene is TRBV20-1, the J gene TRBJ1-1; D gene uncertain. Looked up from germline, CDR1 is DFQATT and CDR2 is SNEGSKA (reference sequence). The ends were cut back, 6 bases at V and 1 base at J, with 9 bases in the middle. The CDR3 is 12 residues long.

This clonotype has at least ten counts. The rearrangement uses TRBV3-1 and TRBJ1-2; possibly TRBD1 for D (6 bases). The ends were cut back, 2 bases at V and 13 bases at J, with 14 bases in the middle. The CDR3 runs 12 residues. In germline, CDR1 is LGHDT, CDR2 YNNKEL (reference sequence). Here the CDR3 reads CASSQQTGSCTF. CDR3 nucleotide sequence: TGTGCCAGCAGCCAACAAACAGGGAGCTGCACCTTC.

This clonotype was recorded many times. The chain couples TRBV28 to TRBJ1-5; 9 bases are a match to TRBD1. The CDR3 spans 15 residues. Germline trimming cut 5 bases from V and 1 base from J; bases unmatched to any gene: 3. Germline CDR1 reads MDHEN; CDR2 reads SYDVKM. CDR3 protein: CASSRTGVSNQPQHF. In DNA, the CDR3 is TGTGCCAGCAGTCGGACAGGGGTAAGCAATCAGCCCCAGCATTTT.

V is TRBV4-1 and J is TRBJ1-1, with TRBD1 identical over 8 bases. The V segment lost 1 base and the J segment 10 bases; nucleotides outside the gene matches: 11. Germline V lookup: CDR1 MGHRA, CDR2 YSYEKL. The CDR3 spans 15 residues. CDR3 region: CASSQVGRGRISAFF. CDR3 nucleotides: TGCGCCAGCAGCCAAGTGGGCAGGGGGCGAATCTCAGCTTTCTTT.

This clonotype was seen a handful of times. The chain combines TRBV4-1 with TRBJ1-2, with TRBD1 as a possible D gene (5 bases). V shed 4 bases and J shed 0 bases, with 12 bases lying between them. The V gene's germline CDR1 is MGHRA and CDR2 YSYEKL. CDR3 size: 15 residues. The CDR3 DNA is TGCGCCAGCAGCCCCGGGGACCGCGCTAACTATGGCTACACCTTC. This sequence encodes CASSPGDRANYGYTF.

In this sample, this clonotype turned up many times. The chain couples TRBV2 to TRBJ1-2; D remains unclear. The germline V gene has CDR1 SNHLY and CDR2 FYNNEI. V gave up 5 bases and J gave up 4 bases, with 8 bases separating them. The CDR3 covers 12 residues. This CDR3 reads CASSMDIYGYTF. CDR3 nucleotide sequence: TGTGCCAGCAGTATGGATATCTATGGCTACACCTTC.

For the CDR3, the DNA is TGTGCCAGCAGCCAAAAGGGGCGGGACACAGAGACCCAGTACTTC. Its translation: CASSQKGRDTETQYF. The chain is built from TRBV3-1 and TRBJ2-5; D possibly matches TRBD1 or TRBD2 (6 bases each). The CDR3 has 15 amino acids. With 2 bases removed from V and 4 bases from J, the gap between germline ends came to 14 bases. Germline CDR1 LGHDT, CDR2 YNNKEL (reference sequence).

This clonotype has a count of ten or more. This chain uses TRBV3-1 with TRBJ2-5; 8 bases align to TRBD1. Germline V gene lookup returns CDR1 LGHDT and CDR2 YNNKEL (reference sequence). V shed 4 bases and J 5 bases; nucleotides not matched to a gene: 15. The CDR3 length is 17 residues. CDR3 nucleotides: TGTGCCAGCAGCCCGCCGACAGGGGAGGATATCGGGGAGACCCAGTACTTC. It codes for CASSPPTGEDIGETQYF.

The chain links TRBV20-1 to TRBJ2-7; 9 bases fit TRBD2. The CDR3 runs to 17 residues. Germline V lookup: CDR1 DFQATT, CDR2 SNEGSKA (reference sequence). The ends lost 2 bases at V and 2 bases at J; junction bases unmatched: 13. The DNA of the CDR3 is TGCAGTGCTAGACCCCTACGAGGGCGGGAGGGCCCCTACGAGCAGTACTTC. This codes for CSARPLRGREGPYEQYF.

This clonotype was observed a handful of times. This rearrangement joins TRBV28 to TRBJ1-1; D gene unclear. Trimming removed 6 bases from V and 0 bases from J, with 20 bases in between. Germline V gives CDR1 MDHEN, CDR2 SYDVKM. The CDR3 extends over 17 amino acids. The CDR3 region is CASSLQRSGYMNTEAFF. The CDR3 DNA reads as TGTGCCAGCAGCCTGCAGAGGTCCGGTTACATGAACACTGAAGCTTTCTTT.

This clonotype was counted ten times or more. This chain connects TRBV29-1 to TRBJ2-1; D not certain. The CDR3 loop spans 14 amino acids. V lost 0 bases and J lost 4, with 10 bases in between. Looked up from germline, CDR1 is SQVTM and CDR2 is ANQGSEA. CDR3 DNA: TGCAGCGTTGAAGATCTTGCCTCTTACAATGAGCAGTTCTTC. Its protein product is CSVEDLASYNEQFF.

This clonotype occurred many times. V gene TRBV28 combines with J gene TRBJ2-3, with TRBD1 as a possible D gene (7 bases). V was clipped by 10 bases and J by 3 bases, with 14 bases between them. Per the germline V gene, CDR1 is MDHEN and CDR2 is SYDVKM. The CDR3 consists of 13 residues. The CDR3 protein is CATQGDLTDTQYF. CDR3 DNA sequence: TGTGCCACCCAGGGGGACTTAACAGATACGCAGTATTTT.

The CDR3 DNA is TGCGCCAGCAGCCAAGACCCCAATCAGCCCCAGCATTTT. Encoded protein: CASSQDPNQPQHF. The chain combines TRBV4-1 with TRBJ1-5; D is ambiguous. Trimming stripped 0 bases from V and 3 bases from J, with 3 bases between. This CDR3 has 13 amino acids. Germline assignment: CDR1 MGHRA and CDR2 YSYEKL.